These T cell receptor beta chains were read from a single sample in a study of tumor-infiltrating lymphocytes in primary liver carcinoma. TCRdb fed the multiplex PCR reads into MiXCR, producing one record per CDR3 protein. This table holds hundreds of thousands of distinct CDR3 sequences, around three fifths found once. The source material was peripheral blood. Receptor source: a young woman with primary liver carcinoma and hepatitis B virus infection. CDR3s include the opening cysteine and the closing phenylalanine or tryptophan. A D gene is named only where the DNA matches it firmly. Size tells how often a clone was seen (once, few, many) or the class of an expanded clone, and some rows leave it out.

cdr3_nt	cdr3_aa	d_call	clone_size	v_call	j_call
TGTGCCAGCAGTTATGGAGACAGGGCGAACACTGAAGCTTTCTTT	CASSYGDRANTEAFF	TRBD1	few	TRBV6-6	TRBJ1-1
TGTGCCAGCAGCTTGACCCGCGGGGTGACTGAAACTTTCTTT	CASSLTRGVTETFF	-	-	TRBV11-2	TRBJ1-1
TGTGCCAGCACTAACTTCAACACTGAAGCTTTCTTT	CASTNFNTEAFF	-	-	TRBV6-6	TRBJ1-1
TGCGCCAGCAGCCAGGGGGAGGGGACAGGCTCCTACGAGCAGTACTTC	CASSQGEGTGSYEQYF	-	many	TRBV4-3	TRBJ2-7
TGTGCCACCTCAGATCTGGGCGAGCAGTACTTC	CATSDLGEQYF	-	few	TRBV6-2/TRBV6-3	TRBJ2-7
TGCGCCAGCAGCCAAGTACAGGGGAACACTGAAGCTTTCTTT	CASSQVQGNTEAFF	-	-	TRBV4-1	TRBJ1-1
TGTGCCAGCAGCGTAGGGGCAGCAGGGGAGCTGTTTTTT	CASSVGAAGELFF	-	once	TRBV11-2	TRBJ2-2
TGTGCCAGCAGTGACCCTGGGACAGGTGGTATAGGCGCTGAAGCTTCCTTT	CASSDPGTGGIGAEASF	TRBD1	-	TRBV6-5	TRBJ1-1
TGTGCCAACAGATTAGGGTTTCGGAACTATGGCTACACCTTC	CANRLGFRNYGYTF	-	-	TRBV11-2	TRBJ1-2
TGTGCCAGCAGCTTTAGTAGCGGGAGATACAATGAGCAGTTCTTC	CASSFSSGRYNEQFF	TRBD2	-	TRBV7-9	TRBJ2-1
TGTGCCAGCAGCTTAGCAGGGCCTAATTCACCCCTCCACTTT	CASSLAGPNSPLHF	-	once	TRBV7-9	TRBJ1-6
TGTGCCAGCAGCTCAGGGGGTCTAGCGCAAGTAACCGGAACGCAGTATTTT	CASSSGGLAQVTGTQYF	-	-	TRBV5-4	TRBJ2-3
TGTGCCAGCAGTTTCTCGACTAGCGGGAGGAACAATGAGCAGTTCTTC	CASSFSTSGRNNEQFF	TRBD2	-	TRBV6-5	TRBJ2-1
TGTACCAGTACGGGGACGAACTCCTACGAGCAGTACTTC	CTSTGTNSYEQYF	-	-	TRBV6-5	TRBJ2-7
TGTGCCAGCAGCTTAGCGGCAGGGGATGGCTCCTACGAGCAGTACTTC	CASSLAAGDGSYEQYF	-	-	TRBV7-9	TRBJ2-7
TGTGCCAGCAGTTGGGTGAATGAGCAGTTCTTC	CASSWVNEQFF	-	-	TRBV28	TRBJ2-1
TGTGTCAGCAGTTCCGGCCCCGGACAGAAAGCAACCTACGAGCAGTACTTC	CVSSSGPGQKATYEQYF	-	-	TRBV6-6	TRBJ2-7
TGCAGCGTTAGGATCAGCCTCCACCAAGAGACCCAGTACTTC	CSVRISLHQETQYF	-	few	TRBV29-1	TRBJ2-5
TGCGCCAGCTCTTGGGAGGGACAGGGGGCGACTGAAGCTTTCTTT	CASSWEGQGATEAFF	TRBD1	many	TRBV10-2	TRBJ1-1
TGTGCCAGCAGTTTGGGAGTAGCGTACTACGAGCAGTACTTC	CASSLGVAYYEQYF	-	few	TRBV12-3/TRBV12-4	TRBJ2-7
TGTGCCAGCGGTTCGCGGCCGCAAGAGACCCAGTACTTC	CASGSRPQETQYF	-	-	TRBV11-2	TRBJ2-5
TGTGCCAGCAGTCTCGGGGGGTGGGATACGCAGTATTTT	CASSLGGWDTQYF	TRBD2	-	TRBV6-5	TRBJ2-3
TGTGCCAGCAGCATGGACAGAAACACCGGGGAGCTGTTTTTT	CASSMDRNTGELFF	-	-	TRBV12-3/TRBV12-4	TRBJ2-2
TGCAGCGTTGAAGAATCGGCAGGGGCAAGCTCCTACGAGCAGTACTTC	CSVEESAGASSYEQYF	-	many	TRBV29-1	TRBJ2-7
TGCGCCAGCAGCCATCAGGGGGGGAATAATGAAAAACTGTTTTTT	CASSHQGGNNEKLFF	TRBD1	many	TRBV4-1	TRBJ1-4
TGTGCCAGCAGGGGTGACGGTCAGCCCCACCATTTT	CASRGDGQPHHF	-	-	TRBV6-1	TRBJ1-5
TGTGCCAGCAGCCCTAGACGGGGACTAGCGGTACAAGAGACCCAGTACTTC	CASSPRRGLAVQETQYF	TRBD2	-	TRBV7-8	TRBJ2-5
TGTGCCAGCAGTCTCCCACGTTCACCCCTCCACTTT	CASSLPRSPLHF	-	many	TRBV6-6	TRBJ1-6
TGCGCCTGCAGTCAATACCTGCAGGGAGGCGAGCAGTACTTC	CACSQYLQGGEQYF	-	-	TRBV10-1	TRBJ2-7
TGTGCCAGCAGCCTCCAGACTAGCGGGGGTCAAGAGACCTTGTACTTC	CASSLQTSGGQETLYF	TRBD2	-	TRBV11-2	TRBJ2-5
TGTGCCAGCAAGACATACAGGGGGCGCGTCTCTGGGGCCAACGTCCTGACTTTC	CASKTYRGRVSGANVLTF	TRBD1	medium-sized	TRBV6-5	TRBJ2-6
TGTGCCAGCAGCCAAGAAGGGCCGGAGCTAGCCAAAAACATTCAGTACTTC	CASSQEGPELAKNIQYF	-	-	TRBV4-2	TRBJ2-4
TGTGCCAGCAGAATTTGGGATGAGCAGTTCTTC	CASRIWDEQFF	-	few	TRBV2	TRBJ2-1
TGCAGTGCTAGTAAGACTAGCGGGAGAAAGACCCAGTACTTC	CSASKTSGRKTQYF	TRBD2	-	TRBV20-1	TRBJ2-5
TGTGCCAGCAGCTTAGGAACAGTTAGTATGAGGGCTTTCTTT	CASSLGTVSMRAFF	-	few	TRBV7-8	TRBJ1-1
TGTGCCAGCAGTGAAGCTCCGGCAGAAGCCTACGAGCAGTACTTC	CASSEAPAEAYEQYF	-	-	TRBV2	TRBJ2-7
TGTGCCAGCCTCCTGATCAACTCCTACGAGCAGTACTTC	CASLLINSYEQYF	-	-	TRBV6-1	TRBJ2-7
TGTGCCAGCAGCTTGGAGGGGGGCTATGGCTGCACCTTC	CASSLEGGYGCTF	-	-	TRBV5-6	TRBJ1-2
TGTGCCAGTAGCCAAGCGACGGCTGGCTACACCTTC	CASSQATAGYTF	-	-	TRBV3-1	TRBJ1-2
TGTGCCAGCAGCGTCCGACAGGTGACTGGGTACGAGCAGTACTTC	CASSVRQVTGYEQYF	-	many	TRBV11-2	TRBJ2-7
TGCAGCGTTGCCCCCCAGGGGGCGGGTGACGAGCAGTACTTC	CSVAPQGAGDEQYF	TRBD1	many	TRBV29-1	TRBJ2-7
TGTGCCAGCAGCGACTGGAACACCGGGGAGCTGTTTTTT	CASSDWNTGELFF	-	few	TRBV5-6	TRBJ2-2